This T cell receptor (beta chain) was captured in a study of blood T cell repertoires in COVID-19. This CDR3 region has 11 residues. Germline CDR1 SGHRS, CDR2 YFSETQ. V lost 4 bases and J lost 6, with 7 bases in between. This clone was counted a few times. TCRdb's table, derived via immunoSEQ multiplex PCR, lists solely in-frame clones and lacks some. This sample carries 150,000 to 200,000 clones, 80% to 85% of them seen once, and the ten largest clones take 13%. The sample consisted of PBMCs or T cells enriched from blood (not recorded which). The sequence was collected from a woman between 55 and 75 years old who had recovered from COVID-19. V usage is TRBV5-1 and J usage is TRBJ1-1; no firm D call. Written as DNA, the CDR3 is TGCGCCAGCAGCGCTAATTCTGAAGCTTTCTTT. It specifies CASSANSEAFF.